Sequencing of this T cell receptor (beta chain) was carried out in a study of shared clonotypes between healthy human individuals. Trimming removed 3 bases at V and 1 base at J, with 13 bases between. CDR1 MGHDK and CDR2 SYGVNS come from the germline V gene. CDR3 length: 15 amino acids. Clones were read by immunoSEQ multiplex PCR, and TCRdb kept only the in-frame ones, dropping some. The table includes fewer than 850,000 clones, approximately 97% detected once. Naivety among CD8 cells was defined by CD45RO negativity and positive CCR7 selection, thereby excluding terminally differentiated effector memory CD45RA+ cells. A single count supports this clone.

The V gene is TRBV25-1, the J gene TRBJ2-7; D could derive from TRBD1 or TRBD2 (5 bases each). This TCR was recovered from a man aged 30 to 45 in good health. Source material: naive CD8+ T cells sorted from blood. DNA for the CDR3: TGTGCCAGCAGTGAGACAGCGGAACCTTCCTACGAGCAGTACTTC. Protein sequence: CASSETAEPSYEQYF.